This T cell receptor (beta chain) derives from a study of regulatory dendritic cells for organ transplantation (dated by TCRdb to the late 2010s). In the study overall: To make regulatory dendritic cells, monocytes were cultured with vitamin D3 on days 0 and 4 and with IL-10 on day 4. The TCRbeta repertoires of sorted naive and memory CD4+ and CD8+ T cells were sequenced before and after allostimulation with regulatory or mature dendritic cells. To evaluate the response of the DCs to a potent maturation-inducing agent, LPS was added to DC cultures on day 6.

The germline V gene gives CDR1 as MDHEN and CDR2 as SYDVKM. Its CDR3 holds 12 amino acids, cysteine through phenylalanine. Here the CDR3 DNA is all that survives: 36 bases in frame from base 1. The germline ends are 9 bases apart after V is trimmed by 5 bases and J by 5 bases. Multiplexed two-step PCR with Vbeta-specific forward primers and Jbeta-specific reverse primers was used to amplify TCRbeta CDR3 regions. Through the immunoSEQ service, the TCRbeta libraries were run on an Illumina instrument for sequencing. Under the source paper's analysis protocol: IMGT annotation was used to assign V, D and J genes, and synthetic CDR3 analogues were used to correct the counts for multiplex PCR bias. The immunoSEQ Analyzer calculated repertoire clonality as one minus the normalized Shannon entropy. Fisher's exact test with Benjamini-Hochberg false discovery rate control was used to define clonal expansion, with two-tailed P<0.01. The immuneACCESS repertoire file appears here via TCRdb, limited to in-frame rearrangements. These files lack a portion of the clones; in checked studies, under half of the deficit traces to unresolved V genes, and the cause of the others is not known. V and J calls and clone size are as listed in that table; D and trimming were resolved from the DNA. The sample yields roughly 23,000 clones; 85% to 90% were counted once. The ten largest account for under 0.3% of the sample.

Details on this clone: Its cognate antigen has yet to be identified. Base qualities are not provided; no much larger clone lies one nucleotide away.

Sorted T cell subsets were CFSE-labeled and co-cultured for roughly five days with allogeneic regulatory or mature dendritic cells at a 1:10 DC:T ratio. FACS was used to sort CD4+ or CD8+ cells into naive T cells (CD45RA+) and memory T cells (CD45RO+). T cells for TCR sequencing came from two healthy control subjects. Genomic DNA was extracted with the Qiagen DNeasy Blood & Tissue Kit. Beyond this particular receptor, the publication reports: The authors pointed out considerable heterogeneity between individuals in the alloreactive memory CD8+ T cell pool, and only two subjects were sequenced. Naive CD4+ and CD8+ T cells showed highly diverse repertoires, whereas memory cells were less diverse and memory CD8+ cells were the most oligoclonal. Of the resting subsets, the one holding the most alloreactive TCR clonotypes was memory CD8+ T cells. In both subjects, allostimulation led to expansion of memory CD8+ clones, though the expansion induced by regulatory dendritic cells appeared to be more limited than that induced by mature dendritic cells.

In this chain, TRBV28 is recombined with TRBJ2-5; confidence is insufficient to name the D gene. The sequence derives from a human donor in good health. The sample comprised naive CD4+ T cells from blood cultured with dendritic cells. The cell subset or site label, as the study defines it: CD45RA+ naive T cells. The DNA reads as follows: TGTGCCAGCAGTCAGAGGTGGGAGACCCAGTACTTC. It encodes CASSQRWETQYF.